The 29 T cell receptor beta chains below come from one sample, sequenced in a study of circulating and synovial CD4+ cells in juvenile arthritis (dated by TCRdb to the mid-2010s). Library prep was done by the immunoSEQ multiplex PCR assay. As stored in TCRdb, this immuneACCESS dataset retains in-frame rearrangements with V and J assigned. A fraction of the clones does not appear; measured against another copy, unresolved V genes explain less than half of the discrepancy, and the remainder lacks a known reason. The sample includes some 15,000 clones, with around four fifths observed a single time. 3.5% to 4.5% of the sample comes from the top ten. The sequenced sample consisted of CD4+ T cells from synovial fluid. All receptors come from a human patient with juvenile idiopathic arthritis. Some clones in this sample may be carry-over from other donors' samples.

CDR3 loop: CASSGGLAGVGEQFF. The CDR3 DNA follows: TGTGCCAGCAGCGGAGGACTAGCGGGGGTGGGCGAGCAGTTCTTC. This sequence joins TRBV7-7 and TRBJ2-1; 13 nucleotides match TRBD2. This CDR3 is 15 amino acids long. Germline V gives CDR1 SSHAT, CDR2 FNYEAQ (reference sequence). Trimming cost V 5 bases and J 10 bases; bases outside gene matches: 8. Looking up the rest from reference TRBV7-7 and TRBJ2-1 gives the full variable domain: GAGVSQSPRYKVTKRGQDVTLRCDPISSHATLYWYQQALGQGPEFLTYFNYEAQPDKSGLPSDRFSAERPEGSISTLTIQRTEQRDSAMYRCASSGGLAGVGEQFFGPGTRLTVL.

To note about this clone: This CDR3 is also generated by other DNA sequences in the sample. The CDR3 reads CASIRQGRHTEAFF. CDR3 sequence (DNA): TGTGCCAGCATCCGACAGGGTCGGCACACTGAAGCTTTCTTT. The chain uses TRBV2 and TRBJ1-1; 7 bases fit TRBD1. CDR1 SNHLY and CDR2 FYNNEI come from the germline V gene. J was trimmed by 3 bases and V by 7 bases; bases with no gene match: 8. This CDR3 contains 14 residues.

CDR3 loop: CAISESRVYGNTIYF. CDR3 nucleotide sequence: TGTGCCATCAGTGAGTCGAGGGTCTACGGAAACACCATATATTTT. J is TRBJ1-3 and V is TRBV10-3; D unresolved. Germline CDR1 and CDR2: ENHRY and SYGVKD. Trimming removed 0 bases from V and 4 bases from J, with 10 bases in between. The length of the CDR3 is 15 residues.

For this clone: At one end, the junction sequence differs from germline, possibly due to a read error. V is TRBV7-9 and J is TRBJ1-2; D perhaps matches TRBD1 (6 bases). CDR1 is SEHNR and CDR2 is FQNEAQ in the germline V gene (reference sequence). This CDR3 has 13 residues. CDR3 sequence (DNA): TGTGCCAGCGGTCCGAACCCGCAGGGGATGAGTGACTTC. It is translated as CASGPNPQGMSDF.

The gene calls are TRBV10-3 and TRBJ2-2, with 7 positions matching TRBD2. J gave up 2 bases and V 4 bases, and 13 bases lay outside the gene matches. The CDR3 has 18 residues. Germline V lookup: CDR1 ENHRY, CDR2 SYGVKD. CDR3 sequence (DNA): TGTGCCATCAGTGCCACCAGGGCTACGGGGGGAAACACCGGGGAGCTGTTTTTT. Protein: CAISATRATGGNTGELFF.

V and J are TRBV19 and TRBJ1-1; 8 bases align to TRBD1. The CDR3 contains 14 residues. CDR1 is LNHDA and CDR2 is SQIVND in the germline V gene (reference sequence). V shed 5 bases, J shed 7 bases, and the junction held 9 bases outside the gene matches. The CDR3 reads CASSWTGHSSEAFF. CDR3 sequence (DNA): TGTGCCAGTAGTTGGACAGGGCATTCGAGTGAAGCTTTCTTT.

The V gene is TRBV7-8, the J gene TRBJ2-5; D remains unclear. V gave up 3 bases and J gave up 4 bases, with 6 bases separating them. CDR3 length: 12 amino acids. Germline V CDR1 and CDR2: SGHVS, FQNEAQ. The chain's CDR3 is CASSFLLETQYF. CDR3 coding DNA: TGTGCCAGCAGCTTTCTACTAGAGACCCAGTACTTC.

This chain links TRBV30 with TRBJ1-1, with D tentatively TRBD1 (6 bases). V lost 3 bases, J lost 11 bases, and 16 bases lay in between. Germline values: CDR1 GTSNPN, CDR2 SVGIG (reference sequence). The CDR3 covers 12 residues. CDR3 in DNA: TGTGCCTGGAGCGAGAACAGGGTTCGGGCTTTCTTT. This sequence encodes CAWSENRVRAFF. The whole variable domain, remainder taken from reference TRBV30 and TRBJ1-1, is SQTIHQWPATLVQPVGSPLSLECTVEGTSNPNLYWYRQAAGRGLQLLFYSVGIGQISSEVPQNLSASRPQDRQFILSSKKLLLSDSGFYLCAWSENRVRAFFGQGTRLTVV.

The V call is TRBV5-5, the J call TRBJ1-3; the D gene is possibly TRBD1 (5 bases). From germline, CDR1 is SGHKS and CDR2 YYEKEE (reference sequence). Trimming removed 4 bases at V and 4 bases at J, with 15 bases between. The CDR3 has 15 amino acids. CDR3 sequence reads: CASSHDSGPGNTIYF. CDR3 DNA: TGTGCCAGCAGCCATGACAGTGGGCCAGGAAACACCATATATTTT. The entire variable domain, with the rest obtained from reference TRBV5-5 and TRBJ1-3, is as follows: DAGVTQSPTHLIKTRGQQVTLRCSPISGHKSVSWYQQVLGQGPQFIFQYYEKEERGRGNFPDRFSARQFPNYSSELNVNALLLGDSALYLCASSHDSGPGNTIYFGEGSWLTVV.

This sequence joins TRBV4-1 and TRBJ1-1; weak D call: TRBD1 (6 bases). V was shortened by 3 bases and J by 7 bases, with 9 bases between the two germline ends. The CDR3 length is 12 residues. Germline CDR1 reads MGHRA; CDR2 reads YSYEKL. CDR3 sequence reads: CASSQGADEAFF. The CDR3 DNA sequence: TGCGCCAGCAGCCAGGGGGCGGATGAAGCTTTCTTT.

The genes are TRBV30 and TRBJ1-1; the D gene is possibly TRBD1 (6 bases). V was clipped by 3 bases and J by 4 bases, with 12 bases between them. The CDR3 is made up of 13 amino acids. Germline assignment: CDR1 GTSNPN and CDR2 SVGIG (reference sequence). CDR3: CAWSLTGITEAFF. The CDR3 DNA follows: TGTGCCTGGAGCCTAACAGGGATCACTGAAGCTTTCTTT.

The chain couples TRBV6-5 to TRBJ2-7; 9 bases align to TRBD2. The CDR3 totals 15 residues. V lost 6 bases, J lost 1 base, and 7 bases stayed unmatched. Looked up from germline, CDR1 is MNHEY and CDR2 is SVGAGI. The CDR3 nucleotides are TGTGCCAGCAGCCCCGGAGCGGGGGGTTCCTACGAGCAGTACTTC. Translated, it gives CASSPGAGGSYEQYF.

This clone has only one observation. The CDR3 bases are TGTGCCAGCAGCAAACAGGTCTCTGGAAACACCATATATTTT. This encodes CASSKQVSGNTIYF. The chain links TRBV27 to TRBJ1-3, with D possibly matching TRBD1 (5 bases). The germline V gene encodes CDR1 MNHEY and CDR2 SMNVEV (reference sequence). V gave up 6 bases and J gave up 0 bases, with 9 bases separating them. The CDR3 runs 14 residues.

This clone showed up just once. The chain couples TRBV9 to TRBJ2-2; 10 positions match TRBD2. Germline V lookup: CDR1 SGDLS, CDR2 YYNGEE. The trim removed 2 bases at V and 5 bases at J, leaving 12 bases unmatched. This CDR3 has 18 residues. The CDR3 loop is CASSVGLAGASGTGELFF. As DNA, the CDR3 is TGTGCCAGCAGCGTCGGGCTAGCGGGGGCCTCGGGGACCGGGGAGCTGTTTTTT. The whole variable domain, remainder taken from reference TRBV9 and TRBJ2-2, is DSGVTQTPKHLITATGQRVTLRCSPRSGDLSVYWYQQSLDQGLQFLIQYYNGEERAKGNILERFSAQQFPDLHSELNLSSLELGDSALYFCASSVGLAGASGTGELFFGEGSRLTVL.

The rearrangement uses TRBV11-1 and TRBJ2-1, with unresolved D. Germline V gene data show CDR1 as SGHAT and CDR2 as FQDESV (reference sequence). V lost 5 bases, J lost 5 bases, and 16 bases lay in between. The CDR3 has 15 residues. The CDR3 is CASSPFRQLNNEQFF. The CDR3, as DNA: TGTGCCAGCAGCCCTTTCAGGCAGCTAAACAATGAGCAGTTCTTC.

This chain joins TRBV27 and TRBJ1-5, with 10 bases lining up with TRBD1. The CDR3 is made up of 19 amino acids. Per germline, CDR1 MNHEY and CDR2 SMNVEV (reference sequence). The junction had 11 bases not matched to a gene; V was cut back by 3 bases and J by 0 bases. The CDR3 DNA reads TGTGCCAGCAGTTTCACCGGGACAGGGGCCTCTTCTAGCAATCAGCCCCAGCATTTT. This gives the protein CASSFTGTGASSSNQPQHF.

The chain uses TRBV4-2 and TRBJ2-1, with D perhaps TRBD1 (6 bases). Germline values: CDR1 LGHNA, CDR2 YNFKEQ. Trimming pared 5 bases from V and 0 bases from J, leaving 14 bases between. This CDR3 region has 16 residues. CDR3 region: CASSGPGHSSYNEQFF. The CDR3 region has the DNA TGTGCCAGCAGCGGGCCGGGACATAGCTCCTACAATGAGCAGTTCTTC.

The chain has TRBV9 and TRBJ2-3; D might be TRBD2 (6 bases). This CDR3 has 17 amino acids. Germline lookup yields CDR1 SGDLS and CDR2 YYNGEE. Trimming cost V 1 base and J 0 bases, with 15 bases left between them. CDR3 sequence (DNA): TGTGCCAGCAGCGTACTGGGGGGACCCCCTAGCACAGATACGCAGTATTTT. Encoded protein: CASSVLGGPPSTDTQYF. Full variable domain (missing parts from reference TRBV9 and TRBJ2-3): DSGVTQTPKHLITATGQRVTLRCSPRSGDLSVYWYQQSLDQGLQFLIQYYNGEERAKGNILERFSAQQFPDLHSELNLSSLELGDSALYFCASSVLGGPPSTDTQYFGPGTRLTVL.

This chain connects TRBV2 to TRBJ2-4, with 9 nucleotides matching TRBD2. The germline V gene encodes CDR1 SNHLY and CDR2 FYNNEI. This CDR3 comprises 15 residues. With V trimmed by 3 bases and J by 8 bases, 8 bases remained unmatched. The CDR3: CASSEGGGGRDIQYF. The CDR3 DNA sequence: TGTGCCAGCAGTGAGGGCGGGGGGGGCCGAGACATTCAGTACTTC.

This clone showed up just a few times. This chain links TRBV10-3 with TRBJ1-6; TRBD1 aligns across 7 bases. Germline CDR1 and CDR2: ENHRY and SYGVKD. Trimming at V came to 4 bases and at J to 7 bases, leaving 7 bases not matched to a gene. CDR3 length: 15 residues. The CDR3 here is CAISVTGTENSPLHF. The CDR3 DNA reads TGTGCCATCAGTGTCACCGGGACAGAGAATTCACCCCTCCACTTT.

CDR3 nucleotide sequence: TGTGCCAGCAGCCTTGGCCCTAGCACAGATACGCAGTATTTT. Protein: CASSLGPSTDTQYF. This chain joins TRBV5-4 and TRBJ2-3; D remains ambiguous. The CDR3 runs 14 residues. The ends were cut back, 4 bases at V and 0 bases at J, with 9 bases in the middle. The germline V gene has CDR1 SGHNT and CDR2 YYREEE (reference sequence). Full variable domain (rest looked up from reference TRBV5-4 and TRBJ2-3): ETGVTQSPTHLIKTRGQQVTLRCSSQSGHNTVSWYQQALGQGPQFIFQYYREEENGRGNFPPRFSGLQFPNYSSELNVNALELDDSALYLCASSLGPSTDTQYFGPGTRLTVL.

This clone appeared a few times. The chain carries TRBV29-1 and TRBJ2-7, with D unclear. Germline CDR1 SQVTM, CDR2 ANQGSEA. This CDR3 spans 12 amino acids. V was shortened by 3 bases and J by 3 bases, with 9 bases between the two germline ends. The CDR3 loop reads CSVERNNYEQYF. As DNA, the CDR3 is TGCAGCGTTGAGAGGAATAACTACGAGCAGTACTTC.

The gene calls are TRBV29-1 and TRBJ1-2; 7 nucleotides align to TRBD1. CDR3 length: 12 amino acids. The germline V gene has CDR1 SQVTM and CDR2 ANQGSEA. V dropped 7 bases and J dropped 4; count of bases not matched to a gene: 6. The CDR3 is CSAGTVVYGYTF. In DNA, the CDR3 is TGCAGCGCAGGGACAGTAGTCTATGGCTACACCTTC.

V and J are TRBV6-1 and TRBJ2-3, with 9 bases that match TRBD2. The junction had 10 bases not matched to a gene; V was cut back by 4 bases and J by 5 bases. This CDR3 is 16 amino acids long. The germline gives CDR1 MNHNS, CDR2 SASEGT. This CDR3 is CASSGPVAGGLDTQYF. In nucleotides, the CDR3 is TGTGCCAGCAGTGGACCTGTCGCGGGAGGGCTAGATACGCAGTATTTT.

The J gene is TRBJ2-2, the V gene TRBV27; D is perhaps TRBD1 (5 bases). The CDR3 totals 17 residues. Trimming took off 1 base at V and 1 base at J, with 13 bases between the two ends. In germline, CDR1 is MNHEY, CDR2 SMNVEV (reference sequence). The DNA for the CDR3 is TGTGCCAGCAGTTTATATTCCGGACATCAGAACACCGGGGAGCTGTTTTTT. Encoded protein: CASSLYSGHQNTGELFF.

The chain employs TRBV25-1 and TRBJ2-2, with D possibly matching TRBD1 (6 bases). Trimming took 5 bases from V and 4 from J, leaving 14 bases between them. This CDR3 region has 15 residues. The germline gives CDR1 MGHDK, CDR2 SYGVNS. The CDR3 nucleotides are TGTGCCAGCAGTCCCCATAACAGGGTCACCGGGGAGCTGTTTTTT. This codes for CASSPHNRVTGELFF.

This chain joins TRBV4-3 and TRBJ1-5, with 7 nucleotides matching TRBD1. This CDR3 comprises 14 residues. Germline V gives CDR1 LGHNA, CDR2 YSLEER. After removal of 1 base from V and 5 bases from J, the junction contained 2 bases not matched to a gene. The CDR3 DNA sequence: TGCGCCAGCAGCCAAGTGCAGGGGGATCAGCCCCAGCATTTT. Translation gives CASSQVQGDQPQHF.

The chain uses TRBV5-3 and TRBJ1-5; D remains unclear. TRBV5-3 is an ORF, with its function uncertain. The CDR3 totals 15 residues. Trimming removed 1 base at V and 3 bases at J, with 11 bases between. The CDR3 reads CARSLRGRINQPQHF. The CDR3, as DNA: TGTGCCAGAAGCTTGCGGGGTAGGATCAATCAGCCCCAGCATTTT.

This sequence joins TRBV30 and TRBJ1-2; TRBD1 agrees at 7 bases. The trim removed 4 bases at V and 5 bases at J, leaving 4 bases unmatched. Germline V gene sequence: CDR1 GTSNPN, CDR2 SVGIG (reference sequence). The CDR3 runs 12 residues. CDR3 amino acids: CAWNPGQYGYTF. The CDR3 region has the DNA TGTGCCTGGAACCCGGGACAGTATGGCTACACCTTC. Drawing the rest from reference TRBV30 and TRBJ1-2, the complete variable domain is SQTIHQWPATLVQPVGSPLSLECTVEGTSNPNLYWYRQAAGRGLQLLFYSVGIGQISSEVPQNLSASRPQDRQFILSSKKLLLSDSGFYLCAWNPGQYGYTFGSGTRLTVV.